Following are 13 T cell receptor beta chains from one sample sequenced in a study of blood T cell repertoires in COVID-19. Data came from immunoSEQ multiplex PCR; TCRdb stores just in-frame clones and leaves some out. The table shows 130,000 to 150,000 clones, with around 76% occurring only once. The sequenced sample was peripheral blood. The receptors come from a man aged 55 to 70 with acute or convalescent COVID-19.

The V gene is TRBV6-5, the J gene TRBJ1-2, with TRBD1 as a possible D gene (6 bases). Trimming cost V 5 bases and J 2 bases, with 12 bases left between them. In germline, CDR1 is MNHEY, CDR2 SVGAGI. This CDR3 is built from 14 residues. The DNA for the CDR3 is TGTGCCAGCAGTCCCTTAACAGGGAACTATGGCTACACCTTC. Protein: CASSPLTGNYGYTF.

This chain joins TRBV5-6 and TRBJ2-7, with unresolved D. Germline CDR1 and CDR2: SGHDT and YYEEEE. Trimming removed 3 bases from V and 6 bases from J, with 19 bases in between. The CDR3 covers 15 residues. Written as DNA, the CDR3 is TGTGCCAGCAGCTCTTTACGGGTCCCGGTCTTCGAGCAGTACTTC. Amino acids: CASSSLRVPVFEQYF. The entire variable domain, with the rest obtained from reference TRBV5-6 and TRBJ2-7, is as follows: DAGVTQSPTHLIKTRGQQVTLRCSPKSGHDTVSWYQQALGQGPQFIFQYYEEEERQRGNFPDRFSGHQFPNYSSELNVNALLLGDSALYLCASSSLRVPVFEQYFGPGTRLTVT.

The chain carries TRBV12-3 or TRBV12-4 and TRBJ2-7; possibly TRBD2 for D (5 bases). The CDR3 consists of 13 residues. V lost 3 bases, J lost 2 bases, and 8 bases lay in between. CDR3 sequence reads: CASSFTAAYEQYF. Written as DNA, the CDR3 is TGTGCCAGCAGTTTCACAGCGGCCTACGAGCAGTACTTC.

The gene calls are TRBV5-8 and TRBJ2-7; D is possibly TRBD1 (7 bases). The CDR3 spans 14 residues. Germline lookup yields CDR1 SGHTS and CDR2 YDEGEE. Trimming took 3 bases from V and 3 from J, leaving 13 bases between them. The CDR3 bases are TGTGCCAGCAGCTCCAGGGGGGCCCTCTACGAGCAGTACTTC. Its translation is CASSSRGALYEQYF.

This chain links TRBV6-4 with TRBJ2-1; 9 positions agree with TRBD1. Germline trimming cut 3 bases from V and 6 bases from J; bases unmatched to any gene: 9. Per the germline V gene, CDR1 is MRHNA and CDR2 is SNTAGT. The CDR3 extends over 16 amino acids. The CDR3 loop is CASSEELQGAGNEQFF. The CDR3 DNA sequence: TGTGCCAGCAGTGAGGAGCTACAGGGGGCGGGCAATGAGCAGTTCTTC.

There are many counts of this clone. The genes are TRBV2 and TRBJ1-6, with 8 bases matching TRBD1. The CDR3 has 14 residues. Germline CDR1 and CDR2: SNHLY and FYNNEI. V lost 6 bases to trimming and J lost 8 bases; unmatched junction nucleotides: 6. The CDR3 region is CASSSRTGYSPLHF. The CDR3 nucleotides are TGTGCCAGCAGCTCACGGACAGGGTATTCACCCCTCCACTTT.

The rearrangement uses TRBV28 and TRBJ2-7, with D unresolved. The CDR3 spans 11 residues. Trimming took off 6 bases at V and 3 bases at J, with 6 bases between the two ends. Looked up from germline, CDR1 is MDHEN and CDR2 is SYDVKM. The CDR3 is CASSQNYEQYF. The CDR3 bases are TGTGCCAGCAGCCAGAACTACGAGCAGTACTTC.

The chain employs TRBV12-3 or TRBV12-4 and TRBJ2-1; D is uncertain. The V end was cut by 1 base, the J end by 8 bases, with 6 bases between. This CDR3 has 12 residues. The CDR3 sequence is CASSLGRYEQFF. In nucleotides, the CDR3 is TGTGCCAGCAGTTTAGGCAGGTATGAGCAGTTCTTC.

The chain has TRBV6-6 and TRBJ1-1; D may be TRBD1 (5 bases). CDR1 MNHNY and CDR2 SVGAGI come from the germline V gene (reference sequence). The CDR3 loop spans 13 amino acids. V lost 4 bases to trimming and J lost 4 bases, with 10 bases between them. CDR3 nucleotides: TGTGCCAGCAGTTGGGGGGGATCCACTGAAGCTTTCTTT. Protein sequence: CASSWGGSTEAFF.

The chain uses TRBV5-6 and TRBJ2-1, with 8 nucleotides matching TRBD1. The V gene's germline CDR1 is SGHDT and CDR2 YYEEEE. The CDR3 contains 16 residues. V dropped 0 bases and J dropped 4; count of bases not matched to a gene: 6. CDR3 sequence reads: CASSLGQGARYNEQFF. The CDR3 DNA sequence: TGTGCCAGCAGCTTGGGGCAGGGGGCAAGATACAATGAGCAGTTCTTC.

This clone was observed a handful of times. The gene calls are TRBV27 and TRBJ2-7; TRBD1 agrees at 9 bases. V gave up 5 bases and J gave up 2 bases; unmatched junction bases: 4. Germline loops: CDR1 MNHEY, CDR2 SMNVEV (reference sequence). The length of the CDR3 is 14 residues. The DNA of the CDR3 is TGTGCCAGCAGTCTACAGGGGGCCGCCTACGAGCAGTACTTC. Amino acid sequence: CASSLQGAAYEQYF.

The V gene is TRBV10-2, the J gene TRBJ2-7; D perhaps matches TRBD2 (6 bases). The CDR3 runs 15 residues. V lost 4 bases to trimming and J lost 4 bases, with 17 bases between them. CDR1 is WSHSY and CDR2 is SAAADI in the germline V gene. The chain's CDR3 is CASSVQAGSTYEQYF. The CDR3 bases are TGCGCCAGCAGTGTACAGGCCGGGAGCACGTACGAGCAGTACTTC.

This sequence joins TRBV19 and TRBJ2-5; 8 bases match TRBD1. The CDR3 extends over 14 amino acids. The germline V gene encodes CDR1 LNHDA and CDR2 SQIVND (reference sequence). Trimming cost V 4 bases and J 3 bases; bases outside gene matches: 4. CDR3: CASSTKQGEETQYF. Written as DNA, the CDR3 is TGTGCCAGTAGTACCAAACAGGGGGAAGAGACCCAGTACTTC.